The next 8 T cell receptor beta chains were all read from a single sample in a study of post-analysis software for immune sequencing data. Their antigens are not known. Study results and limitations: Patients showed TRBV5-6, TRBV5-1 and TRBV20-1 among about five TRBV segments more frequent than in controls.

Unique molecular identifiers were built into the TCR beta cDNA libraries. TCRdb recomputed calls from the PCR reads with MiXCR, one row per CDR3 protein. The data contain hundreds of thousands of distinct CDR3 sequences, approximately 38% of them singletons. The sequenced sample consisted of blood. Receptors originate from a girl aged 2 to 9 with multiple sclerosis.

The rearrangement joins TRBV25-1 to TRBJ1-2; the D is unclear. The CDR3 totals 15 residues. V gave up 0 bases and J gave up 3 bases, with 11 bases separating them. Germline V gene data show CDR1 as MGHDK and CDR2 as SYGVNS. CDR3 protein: CASSEYSGQDYGYTF. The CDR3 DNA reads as TGTGCCAGCAGTGAATATTCCGGGCAAGACTATGGCTACACCTTC.

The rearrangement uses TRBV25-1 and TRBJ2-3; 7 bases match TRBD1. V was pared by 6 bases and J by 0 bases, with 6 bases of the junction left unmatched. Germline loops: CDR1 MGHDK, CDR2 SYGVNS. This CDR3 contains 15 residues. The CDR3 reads CASSIRGSSTDTQYF. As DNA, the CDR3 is TGTGCCAGCAGCATCAGGGGGTCTAGCACAGATACGCAGTATTTT. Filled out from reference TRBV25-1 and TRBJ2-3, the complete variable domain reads EADIYQTPRYLVIGTGKKITLECSQTMGHDKMYWYQQDPGMELHLIHYSYGVNSTEKGDLSSESTVSRIRTEHFPLTLESARPSHTSQYLCASSIRGSSTDTQYFGPGTRLTVL.

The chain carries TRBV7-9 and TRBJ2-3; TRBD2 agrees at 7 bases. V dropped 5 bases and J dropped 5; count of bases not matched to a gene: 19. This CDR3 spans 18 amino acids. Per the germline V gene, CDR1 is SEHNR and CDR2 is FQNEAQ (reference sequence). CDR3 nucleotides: TGTGCCAGCAGCCGACCAGGCGCTAGCGGAGACCCTGGAGATACGCAGTATTTT. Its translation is CASSRPGASGDPGDTQYF.

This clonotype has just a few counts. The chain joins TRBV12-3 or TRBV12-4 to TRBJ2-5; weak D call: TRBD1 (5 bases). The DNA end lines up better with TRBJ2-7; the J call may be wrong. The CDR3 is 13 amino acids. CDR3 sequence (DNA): TGTGCCAGCAGTTTAGTCCAGGGCCACGAGCAGTACTTC. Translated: CASSLVQGHEQYF.

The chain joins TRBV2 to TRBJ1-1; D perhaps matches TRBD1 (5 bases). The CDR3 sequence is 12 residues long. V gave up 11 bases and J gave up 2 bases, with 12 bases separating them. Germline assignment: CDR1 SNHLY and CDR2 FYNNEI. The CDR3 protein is CAESGQNTEAFF. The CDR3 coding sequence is TGTGCCGAATCGGGGCAAAACACTGAAGCTTTCTTT.

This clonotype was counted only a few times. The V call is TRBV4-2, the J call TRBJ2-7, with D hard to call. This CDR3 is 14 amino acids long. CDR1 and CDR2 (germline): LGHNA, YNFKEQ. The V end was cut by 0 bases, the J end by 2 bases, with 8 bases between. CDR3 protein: CASSQDLPPYEQYF. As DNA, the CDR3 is TGTGCCAGCAGCCAAGATCTTCCCCCCTACGAGCAGTACTTC.

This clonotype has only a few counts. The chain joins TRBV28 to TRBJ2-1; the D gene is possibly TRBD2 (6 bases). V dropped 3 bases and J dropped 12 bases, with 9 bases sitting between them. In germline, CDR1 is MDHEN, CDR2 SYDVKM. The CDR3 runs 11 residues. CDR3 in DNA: TGTGCCAGCAGTTTGGAGGGGTGGCAGTTCTTC. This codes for CASSLEGWQFF.

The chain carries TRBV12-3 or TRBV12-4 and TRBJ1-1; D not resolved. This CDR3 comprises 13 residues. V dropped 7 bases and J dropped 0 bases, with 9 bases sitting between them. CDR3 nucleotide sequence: TGTGCCAGCACCCGGCAGATGAACACTGAAGCTTTCTTT. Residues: CASTRQMNTEAFF.